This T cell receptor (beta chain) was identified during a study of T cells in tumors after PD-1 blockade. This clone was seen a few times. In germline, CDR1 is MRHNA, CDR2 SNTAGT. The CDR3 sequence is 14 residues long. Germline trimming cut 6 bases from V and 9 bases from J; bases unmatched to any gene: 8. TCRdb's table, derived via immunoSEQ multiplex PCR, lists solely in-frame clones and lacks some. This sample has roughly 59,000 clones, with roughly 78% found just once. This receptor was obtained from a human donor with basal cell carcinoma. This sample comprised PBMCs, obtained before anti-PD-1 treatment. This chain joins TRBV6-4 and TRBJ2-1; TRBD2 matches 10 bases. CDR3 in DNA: TGTGCCAGCAGCGAAAGCGGGGGGGCAGGTGAGCAGTTCTTC. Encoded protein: CASSESGGAGEQFF.